The 22 T cell receptor beta chains in this list originate from one sample, sequenced in a study of radiation and T cells in renal cell carcinoma (TCRdb year 2020). The meaning of the sample's time point label: blood 2 weeks post-SBRT. The meaning of the sample's treatment or condition label: 15 Gy SBRT to primary tumor, nephrectomy 4 weeks later. Libraries were constructed by the immunoSEQ multiplex PCR assay. What TCRdb holds here is the immuneACCESS table cut down to in-frame rearrangements. Part of the clones is not present; checked against another copy, under half of the missing clones reflect an unresolved V gene, and the others are unexplained. This sample holds roughly 130,000 clones; 85% to 90% were observed only once. The ten largest clones represent 5.5% to 6.5% of the sample. The sample consisted of blood, taken from a patient whose treatment included radiotherapy and nephrectomy. The origin of the receptors is a woman aged 70-85 years with renal cell carcinoma.

The gene calls are TRBV2 and TRBJ1-6, with D perhaps TRBD1 (5 bases). Trimming removed 8 bases at V and 9 bases at J, with 17 bases between. Per germline, CDR1 SNHLY and CDR2 FYNNEI. The CDR3 sequence is 14 residues long. The CDR3, as DNA: TGTGCCAGCCGCCCATTTATGGGGGGTTCACCCCTCCACTTT. It yields the protein CASRPFMGGSPLHF.

V usage is TRBV5-4 and J usage is TRBJ2-5, with 11 bases fitting TRBD2. V gave up 3 bases and J gave up 5 bases; unmatched junction bases: 6. CDR1 and CDR2 (germline): SGHNT, YYREEE (reference sequence). The CDR3 runs 15 residues. CDR3: CASSSRLAGTETQYF. CDR3 bases: TGTGCCAGCAGCTCACGACTAGCGGGGACGGAGACCCAGTACTTC.

CDR3 DNA: TGTGCCAGCAGTTTTATTAATTCACCCCTCCACTTT. Protein: CASSFINSPLHF. The chain employs TRBV28 and TRBJ1-6; D uncertain. This CDR3 contains 12 residues. Per germline, CDR1 MDHEN and CDR2 SYDVKM. Trimming stripped 3 bases from V and 6 bases from J, with 3 bases between.

The V call is TRBV28, the J call TRBJ1-2; 8 bases align to TRBD1. CDR1 and CDR2 (germline): MDHEN, SYDVKM. V lost 5 bases, J lost 4 bases, and 9 bases stayed unmatched. This CDR3 spans 15 amino acids. DNA for the CDR3: TGTGCCAGCAGTCCCTTACAGGGGGGAACCTATGGCTACACCTTC. Amino acids: CASSPLQGGTYGYTF.

The genes are TRBV7-6 and TRBJ2-2, with TRBD1 as a possible D gene (6 bases). CDR1 and CDR2 from the germline V gene are SGHVS and FNYEAQ. With 5 bases removed from V and 3 bases from J, the gap between germline ends came to 10 bases. The CDR3 loop spans 14 amino acids. In DNA form, the CDR3 reads TGTGCCAGCAGCCTTAGACAGGACACCGGGGAGCTGTTTTTT. Its translation: CASSLRQDTGELFF.

The rearrangement joins TRBV11-3 to TRBJ2-1; 8 nucleotides align to TRBD2. V shed 4 bases and J 5 bases; nucleotides not matched to a gene: 16. The length of the CDR3 is 18 residues. CDR1 is SGHNT and CDR2 is YENEEA in the germline V gene. The CDR3, as DNA: TGTGCCAGCAGCTCAGAGGTCGTGTCGGGGGGGCAGAACAATGAGCAGTTCTTC. Translated: CASSSEVVSGGQNNEQFF.

This clone was seen a few times. V gene TRBV28 combines with J gene TRBJ1-6; D gene ambiguous. V lost 5 bases, J lost 7 bases, and 6 bases lay in between. Germline-derived CDR1 and CDR2 are MDHEN and SYDVKM. This CDR3 has 12 residues. This chain's CDR3 is CASSAGNSPLHF. Written as DNA, the CDR3 is TGTGCCAGCAGTGCCGGCAATTCACCCCTCCACTTT.

The V and J genes are TRBV7-8 and TRBJ1-2, with TRBD1 matching over 8 bases. The CDR3 sequence is 16 residues long. CDR1 SGHVS and CDR2 FQNEAQ come from the germline V gene. The trim removed 0 bases at V and 3 bases at J, leaving 6 bases unmatched. Here the CDR3 DNA reads TGTGCCAGCAGCTTAGCGTTTCAGGGGGCCCACTATGGCTACACCTTC. Residues: CASSLAFQGAHYGYTF.

The V gene is TRBV28, the J gene TRBJ1-4; weak D call: TRBD1 (6 bases). There are 12 residues in the CDR3. V lost 4 bases, J lost 12 bases, and 12 bases lay in between. From germline, CDR1 is MDHEN and CDR2 SYDVKM. CDR3 nucleotide sequence: TGTGCCAGCAGTTCGCAGGGGACTCAACTGTTTTTT. Amino acid sequence: CASSSQGTQLFF.

The V gene is TRBV10-1, the J gene TRBJ2-4; TRBD1 agrees at 8 bases. V lost 7 bases and J lost 1; bases outside the gene matches: 12. The germline gives CDR1 WNHNN, CDR2 SYGVQD (reference sequence). The CDR3 runs to 17 residues. The CDR3 here is CASTRQGQDQAKNIQYF. DNA for the CDR3: TGCGCCAGCACCAGACAGGGGCAGGACCAGGCCAAAAACATTCAGTACTTC.

This clone has just one count. This rearrangement joins TRBV7-3 to TRBJ2-2; TRBD2 is a possible D gene (5 bases). V was cut by 6 bases and J by 6 bases, with 14 bases left in between. In germline, CDR1 is SGHTA, CDR2 FQGTGA. This CDR3 spans 14 amino acids. CDR3 in amino acids: CASRSNAGSGELFF. The DNA of the CDR3 is TGTGCCAGCAGATCCAACGCGGGCTCCGGGGAGCTGTTTTTT.

The genes are TRBV19 and TRBJ1-4; no definite D call. The germline V and J ends were trimmed by 6 bases and 5 bases, with 16 bases remaining between them. This CDR3 contains 15 residues. Per germline, CDR1 LNHDA and CDR2 SQIVND (reference sequence). The DNA for the CDR3 is TGTGCCAGTAGGTCAGGTGGTGGCTTCAATGAAAAACTGTTTTTT. Its protein product is CASRSGGGFNEKLFF.

V and J are TRBV2 and TRBJ2-5; the match to TRBD1 covers 8 bases. Per the germline V gene, CDR1 is SNHLY and CDR2 is FYNNEI. The CDR3 is 13 residues long. Germline trimming cut 6 bases from V and 4 bases from J; bases unmatched to any gene: 4. In nucleotides, the CDR3 is TGTGCCAGCAGCGGACAGGGAAGAGAGACCCAGTACTTC. Translating it yields CASSGQGRETQYF.

The CDR3 sequence: CASSYSSVLNTEAFF. DNA of the CDR3: TGTGCCAGCAGTTACTCTTCAGTCTTGAACACTGAAGCTTTCTTT. The chain couples TRBV6-5 to TRBJ1-1; D is unresolved. Germline V lookup: CDR1 MNHEY, CDR2 SVGAGI. The CDR3 has 15 amino acids. Between the trimmed V and J ends, which lost 0 bases and 0 bases, there was a span of 8 bases.

V gene TRBV5-6 combines with J gene TRBJ2-2; possibly TRBD1 for D (5 bases). The CDR3 totals 14 residues. The germline gives CDR1 SGHDT, CDR2 YYEEEE. V lost 2 bases, J lost 0 bases, and 5 bases lay in between. CDR3 nucleotide sequence: TGTGCCAGCAGCTTAGGGGCGAACACCGGGGAGCTGTTTTTT. Translating gives CASSLGANTGELFF.

The count of this clone is one. The chain couples TRBV5-1 to TRBJ2-7; 9 positions match TRBD2. This CDR3 is 13 amino acids long. J lost 1 base, V lost 8 bases, and 4 bases had no gene match. Germline assignment: CDR1 SGHRS and CDR2 YFSETQ. The CDR3 sequence: CASKRGDSYEQYF. CDR3 bases: TGCGCCAGTAAGCGGGGGGATTCCTACGAGCAGTACTTC.

The V and J genes are TRBV10-3 and TRBJ1-2; possibly TRBD1 for D (6 bases). The V gene lost 4 bases and the J gene lost 4 bases, with 10 bases spanning the gap. The CDR3 runs 13 residues. Germline CDR1 reads ENHRY; CDR2 reads SYGVKD. The CDR3 sequence is CAISGTAPYGYTF. CDR3 bases: TGTGCCATCAGTGGGACAGCACCCTATGGCTACACCTTC.

The chain employs TRBV6-5 and TRBJ1-1; D remains ambiguous. Germline CDR1 MNHEY, CDR2 SVGAGI. The ends were cut back, 6 bases at V and 4 bases at J, with 18 bases in the middle. The CDR3 is 15 amino acids. The CDR3 protein is CASRNQVLGGTEAFF. CDR3 DNA: TGTGCCAGCAGAAATCAGGTGCTCGGAGGCACTGAAGCTTTCTTT.

CDR3 residues: CARLQGGIPYNEQFF. In DNA form, the CDR3 reads TGTGCCAGGCTCCAGGGGGGAATCCCCTACAATGAGCAGTTCTTC. The chain employs TRBV19 and TRBJ2-1; a possible D gene is TRBD1 (7 bases). The V gene's germline CDR1 is LNHDA and CDR2 SQIVND (reference sequence). Between the trimmed V and J ends, which lost 9 bases and 2 bases, there was a span of 17 bases. CDR3 length: 15 residues.

In this sample, this clone turned up a few times. The chain recombines TRBV30 with TRBJ2-2; the D call may be TRBD1 or TRBD2 (6 bases each). The CDR3 contains 14 residues. Trimming took off 4 bases at V and 6 bases at J, with 15 bases between the two ends. Germline loops: CDR1 GTSNPN, CDR2 SVGIG (reference sequence). The CDR3 is CAWKGGLGSGELFF. The CDR3 DNA is TGTGCCTGGAAGGGGGGTTTGGGATCCGGGGAGCTGTTTTTT. The variable domain in full, completed from reference TRBV30 and TRBJ2-2, reads SQTIHQWPATLVQPVGSPLSLECTVEGTSNPNLYWYRQAAGRGLQLLFYSVGIGQISSEVPQNLSASRPQDRQFILSSKKLLLSDSGFYLCAWKGGLGSGELFFGEGSRLTVL.

This clone has more than one count but fewer than ten. This sequence joins TRBV4-1 and TRBJ1-1; no reliable D call. The V end lost 0 bases, the J end lost 3 bases, and 5 bases lay between the germline ends. Germline CDR1 and CDR2: MGHRA and YSYEKL. The CDR3 length is 13 residues. DNA for the CDR3: TGCGCCAGCAGCCAAGAGTTTCACACTGAAGCTTTCTTT. It translates to CASSQEFHTEAFF.

The rearrangement joins TRBV7-3 to TRBJ1-2, with 7 bases that match TRBD1. Trimming took 8 bases from V and 6 from J; bases not matched to a gene: 12. Germline values: CDR1 SGHTA, CDR2 FQGTGA. This CDR3 is 14 amino acids long. DNA of the CDR3: TGTGCCAGCCGAGCCGGGACAGTAGGGGATGGCTACACCTTC. Its protein is CASRAGTVGDGYTF.